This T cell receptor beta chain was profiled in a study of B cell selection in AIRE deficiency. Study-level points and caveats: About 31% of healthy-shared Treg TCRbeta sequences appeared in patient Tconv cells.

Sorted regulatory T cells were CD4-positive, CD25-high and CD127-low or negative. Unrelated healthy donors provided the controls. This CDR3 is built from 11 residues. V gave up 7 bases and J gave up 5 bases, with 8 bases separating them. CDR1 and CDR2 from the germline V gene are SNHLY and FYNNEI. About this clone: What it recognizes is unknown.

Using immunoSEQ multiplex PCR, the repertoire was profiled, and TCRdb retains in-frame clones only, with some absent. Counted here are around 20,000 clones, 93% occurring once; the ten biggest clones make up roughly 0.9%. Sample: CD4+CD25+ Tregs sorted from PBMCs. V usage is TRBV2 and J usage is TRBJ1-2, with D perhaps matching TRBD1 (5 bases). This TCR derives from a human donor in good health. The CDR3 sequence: CASTRGYGYTF. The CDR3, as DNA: TGTGCCAGCACTCGGGGGTATGGCTACACCTTC.